This T cell receptor beta chain came from a study of blood T cell repertoires in COVID-19. Study at large: The cDNA or gDNA used as material had been derived from T cells, B-cell-depleted T cells, or PBMCs.

Original analysis: Reference gene primer amplification gave estimated nucleated cell counts. Sequencing used immunoSEQ multiplex PCR; TCRdb keeps in-frame clones, though not all of them. V and J calls and clone size are given by that table; D and trimming were obtained from the DNA. The sample shows 220,000 or so clones, under 90% of them seen only once. This TCR was sampled from a woman in her fifties or sixties who had recovered from COVID-19. Specimen: peripheral blood.

The CDR3 sequence is CASSVGGGASEQYF. CDR3 nucleotides: TGTGCCAGCAGCGTTGGCGGGGGGGCTTCTGAGCAGTACTTC. V gene TRBV9 combines with J gene TRBJ2-7; TRBD2 matches at 9 bases. Trimming cost V 2 bases and J 7 bases; bases outside gene matches: 7. Germline CDR1 and CDR2: SGDLS and YYNGEE. The CDR3 extends over 14 amino acids.